This TCR beta chain was recovered during a study of blood T cell repertoires in COVID-19. Study summary: The cDNA or gDNA used as material had been derived from T cells, B-cell-depleted T cells, or PBMCs.

This clone has a single count. Germline V gives CDR1 SGHVS, CDR2 FNYEAQ. The CDR3 covers 15 residues. The J segment lost 3 bases and the V segment lost 4 bases, leaving 9 bases of the junction unmatched. Assay: immunoSEQ multiplex PCR; the TCRdb copy retains only in-frame clones and omits some. The sample carries about 88,000 clones, more than 90% recorded once. What was sequenced was peripheral blood. The sequence derives from a man aged 55 to 70 with acute or convalescent COVID-19. The chain carries TRBV7-6 and TRBJ2-7, with 7 bases fitting TRBD1. CDR3 protein: CASSSLPGQNYEQYF. In DNA form, the CDR3 reads TGTGCCAGCAGCTCCCTACCGGGACAGAACTACGAGCAGTACTTC.